This TCR beta chain was retrieved from a study of neurological immune-mediated disorders. Study results and caveats: Expanded clones shared no CDR3 amino acid sequences across subjects, suggesting private repertoires in all groups.

The germline V gene encodes CDR1 SQVTM and CDR2 ANQGSEA. Between the trimmed V and J ends, which lost 3 bases and 6 bases, there was a span of 12 bases. The CDR3 is 13 residues long. This sample's time point: technical triplicate 2. This clonotype was seen at least ten times. The antigen remains undetermined. One entry per CDR3 protein, called by TCRdb with MiXCR from the 5' RACE reads. Of more than 30,000 distinct CDR3 sequences listed, more than 10% are singletons. The clonotype originates from a female donor with HTLV-1-associated myelopathy (HAM/TSP). The sequenced sample was CD4+ T cells from blood. The V and J genes are TRBV29-1 and TRBJ2-1, with a weak D call TRBD1 (6 bases). This chain's CDR3 is CSVDSKGGNEQFF. The CDR3 nucleotides read TGCAGCGTTGACTCCAAAGGGGGCAATGAGCAGTTCTTC.